This T cell receptor beta chain was sequenced in a study of brain metastases from non-small cell lung cancer. Trimming removed 6 bases at V and 5 bases at J, with 16 bases between. Germline CDR1 KGHSH, CDR2 LQKENI. This CDR3 region has 15 residues. Clones were read by immunoSEQ multiplex PCR, and TCRdb kept only the in-frame ones, dropping some. The sample shows around 4,200 clones, 80% to 90% of them seen only once. Points from the study as a whole: Fewer infiltrating T cells were found in brain metastases than primaries.

Comments on this clone: Antigen: not known.

The clonotype originates from a donor aged 40 or over with non-small cell lung cancer. The chain is built from TRBV18 and TRBJ2-2; perhaps TRBD1 as D (5 bases). Sequencing was carried out using primary lung tumor tissue. CDR3: CASSPPTERTGELFF. The CDR3 DNA is TGTGCCAGCTCGCCTCCGACAGAACGAACCGGGGAGCTGTTTTTT.